The 26 T cell receptor beta chains listed next were all sequenced from one sample in a study of blood T cell repertoires in COVID-19. The assay was immunoSEQ multiplex PCR, and TCRdb's table has in-frame clones only and misses some. The table lists some 270,000 clones, approximately 86% of them singletons. Sample: peripheral blood. These receptors originate from an older woman who had recovered from COVID-19.

J is TRBJ2-1 and V is TRBV28; possibly TRBD2 for D (5 bases). There are 14 residues in the CDR3. Deletions cut 8 bases from V and 8 bases from J, with 19 bases between. Germline V gene lookup returns CDR1 MDHEN and CDR2 SYDVKM. The CDR3 DNA follows: TGTGCCAGCTTAACGGCTAGCAAGGATTATGAGCAGTTCTTC. Translated: CASLTASKDYEQFF.

This clone was seen a few times. V gene TRBV2 combines with J gene TRBJ2-1; the D gene is possibly TRBD2 (5 bases). CDR1 and CDR2 (germline): SNHLY, FYNNEI. The CDR3 contains 14 residues. V gave up 7 bases and J gave up 3 bases, with 13 bases separating them. DNA for the CDR3: TGTGCCAGCAACCAGGAGGTGATCTACAATGAGCAGTTCTTC. Its protein product is CASNQEVIYNEQFF.

The V gene is TRBV27, the J gene TRBJ1-5; a weak D match, TRBD1 (5 bases). The CDR3 loop spans 15 amino acids. Germline V CDR1 and CDR2: MNHEY, SMNVEV (reference sequence). The germline V and J ends were trimmed by 3 bases and 6 bases, with 15 bases remaining between them. The CDR3 region has the DNA TGTGCCAGCAGTTTCGGTGGATTGGGGCCTCAGCCCCAGCATTTT. Its translation: CASSFGGLGPQPQHF.

The genes are TRBV15 and TRBJ1-6; D call uncertain. Germline V gives CDR1 LNHNV, CDR2 YYDKDF (reference sequence). The V end lost 0 bases, the J end lost 5 bases, and 11 bases lay between the germline ends. This CDR3 region has 16 residues. The CDR3 sequence: CATSRETPDNNSPLHF. In DNA form, the CDR3 reads TGTGCCACCAGCAGAGAAACGCCAGACAATAATTCACCCCTCCACTTT.

This rearrangement joins TRBV3-1 (or the pseudogene TRBV3-2) to TRBJ2-3; 9 bases fit TRBD1. Germline V gene lookup returns CDR1 LGHDT and CDR2 YNNKEL (reference sequence). The CDR3 covers 15 residues. The trim removed 0 bases at V and 3 bases at J, leaving 1 base unmatched. The CDR3 DNA sequence: TGTGCCAGCAGCCAAGAGGACAGGGGAACAGATACGCAGTATTTT. Its protein product is CASSQEDRGTDTQYF.

This rearrangement joins TRBV2 to TRBJ1-2, with D perhaps TRBD1 (5 bases). Germline V gene sequence: CDR1 SNHLY, CDR2 FYNNEI. The CDR3 covers 12 residues. Trimming removed 4 bases at V and 7 bases at J, with 10 bases between. The CDR3 nucleotides read TGTGCCAGCAGTGGAACAGGATTTGGCTACACCTTC. Translation: CASSGTGFGYTF.

This clone was observed a single time. V usage is TRBV11-2 and J usage is TRBJ2-3, with D tentatively TRBD2 (5 bases). The germline V gene has CDR1 SGHAT and CDR2 FQNNGV. The CDR3 loop spans 15 amino acids. V dropped 1 base and J dropped 0 bases, with 8 bases sitting between them. The CDR3 reads CASSLGGASTDTQYF. The CDR3 DNA reads TGTGCCAGCAGCTTAGGGGGAGCTAGCACAGATACGCAGTATTTT. The entire variable domain, with the rest obtained from reference TRBV11-2 and TRBJ2-3, is as follows: EAGVAQSPRYKIIEKRQSVAFWCNPISGHATLYWYQQILGQGPKLLIQFQNNGVVDDSQLPKDRFSAERLKGVDSTLKIQPAKLEDSAVYLCASSLGGASTDTQYFGPGTRLTVL.

The J gene is TRBJ1-6, the V gene TRBV9; 8 nucleotides line up with TRBD1. This CDR3 region has 16 residues. V lost 0 bases to trimming and J lost 9 bases; unmatched junction nucleotides: 8. Per the germline V gene, CDR1 is SGDLS and CDR2 is YYNGEE. CDR3 in amino acids: CASSVGVQGAGSPLHF. The CDR3 DNA follows: TGTGCCAGCAGCGTAGGGGTGCAGGGGGCCGGTTCACCCCTCCACTTT.

This clone appeared a single time. J is TRBJ2-7 and V is TRBV28; 7 bases are shared with TRBD2. The CDR3 is 15 amino acids. Trimming removed 6 bases from V and 7 bases from J; junction bases left unmatched: 15. CDR1 is MDHEN and CDR2 is SYDVKM in the germline V gene. CDR3 loop: CASRLNGGGLREQYF. The CDR3 DNA follows: TGTGCCAGCAGATTAAATGGGGGGGGATTGAGGGAGCAGTACTTC.

The chain links TRBV5-4 to TRBJ2-5, with D tentatively TRBD1 (7 bases). The CDR3 extends over 15 amino acids. Trimming left V 0 bases short and J 5 bases short, with 14 bases between. From germline, CDR1 is SGHNT and CDR2 YYREEE (reference sequence). The CDR3 sequence is CASSLGQGLKETQYF. In DNA form, the CDR3 reads TGTGCCAGCAGCTTGGGACAGGGACTTAAGGAGACCCAGTACTTC.

This chain links TRBV5-5 with TRBJ2-3; D gene unclear. CDR1 is SGHKS and CDR2 is YYEKEE in the germline V gene (reference sequence). This CDR3 spans 14 amino acids. The V and J ends lost 2 bases and 0 bases respectively, with 7 bases between them. The CDR3: CASSFFSSTDTQYF. The CDR3, as DNA: TGTGCCAGCAGCTTTTTCTCTAGCACAGATACGCAGTATTTT.

The V and J genes are TRBV9 and TRBJ1-4; no firm D call. Germline-derived CDR1 and CDR2 are SGDLS and YYNGEE. V gave up 4 bases and J gave up 7 bases, with 11 bases separating them. The CDR3 has 13 residues. The CDR3 DNA reads TGTGCCAGCAGCCGACAAAGTGGTGAAAAACTGTTTTTT. Its translation is CASSRQSGEKLFF.

The chain employs TRBV19 and TRBJ1-5; 7 nucleotides match TRBD1. Losses at the gene ends were 3 bases for V and 6 bases for J; bases not matched to a gene: 8. The CDR3 runs to 15 residues. Germline assignment: CDR1 LNHDA and CDR2 SQIVND (reference sequence). The CDR3 sequence: CASSILPQGSQPQHF. The DNA for the CDR3 is TGTGCCAGTAGTATTTTACCACAGGGGAGTCAGCCCCAGCATTTT.

The CDR3 region is CASRALAGGLSETQYF. In DNA, the CDR3 is TGTGCCAGCAGGGCTTTAGCGGGGGGATTGTCGGAGACCCAGTACTTC. J is TRBJ2-5 and V is TRBV27; 10 positions agree with TRBD2. The J segment lost 5 bases and the V segment lost 6 bases, leaving 12 bases of the junction unmatched. CDR3 size: 16 residues. CDR1 MNHEY and CDR2 SMNVEV come from the germline V gene (reference sequence).

This clone occurred many times. V gene TRBV11-2 combines with J gene TRBJ2-7, with D perhaps TRBD1 (6 bases). The CDR3 totals 13 residues. Germline V lookup: CDR1 SGHAT, CDR2 FQNNGV. Between the trimmed V and J ends, which lost 4 bases and 9 bases, there was a span of 16 bases. The DNA of the CDR3 is TGTGCCAGCAGCTCGATATTAGGGGGTGGGCAGTACTTC. This codes for CASSSILGGGQYF.

The chain employs TRBV18 and TRBJ2-1, with TRBD1 matching 8 bases. The germline V gene has CDR1 KGHSH and CDR2 LQKENI. V gave up 3 bases and J gave up 5 bases; unmatched junction bases: 0. The CDR3 consists of 13 residues. The CDR3 DNA sequence: TGTGCCAGCTCACCGACAGGGGACAATGAGCAGTTCTTC. Protein product: CASSPTGDNEQFF.

V is TRBV28 and J is TRBJ2-7; a possible D gene is TRBD2 (5 bases). Per germline, CDR1 MDHEN and CDR2 SYDVKM. CDR3 length: 16 residues. V was clipped by 3 bases and J by 1 base, with 16 bases between them. The CDR3 bases are TGTGCCAGCAGTTTCCCCCTGTCGGGGTCTTCCTACGAGCAGTACTTC. Protein sequence: CASSFPLSGSSYEQYF.

This chain uses TRBV21-1 with TRBJ2-1; TRBD2 was called by the table and not checked on the DNA. TRBV21-1 is described as a pseudogene. The CDR3 has 14 amino acids. The CDR3: CASSKAEGLVKQFF. The CDR3 nucleotides read TGTGCCAGCAGCAAAGCAGAGGGACTAGTAAAGCAGTTCTTC.

This clone was counted once. The CDR3 nucleotides read TGTGCCAGCAGCGCAGGGCGGAGCACAGATACGCAGTATTTT. As protein: CASSAGRSTDTQYF. The V and J genes are TRBV27 and TRBJ2-3, with D perhaps TRBD1 (5 bases). Trimming pared 6 bases from V and 0 bases from J, leaving 10 bases between. The germline gives CDR1 MNHEY, CDR2 SMNVEV (reference sequence). The CDR3 is 14 amino acids.

This clone was observed a single time. J is TRBJ2-3 and V is TRBV4-2, with D possibly being TRBD2 (6 bases). V was pared by 0 bases and J by 4 bases, with 14 bases between. This CDR3 region has 16 residues. Germline CDR1 LGHNA, CDR2 YNFKEQ. In DNA form, the CDR3 reads TGTGCCAGCAGCCAAGATCTGGAGCGGGCCTCAGATACGCAGTATTTT. The encoded protein is CASSQDLERASDTQYF.

CDR3 region: CASSSGRAGEQFF. The CDR3 nucleotides are TGTGCCAGCAGTTCGGGGAGGGCGGGTGAGCAGTTCTTC. The V and J genes are TRBV6-5 and TRBJ2-1; 7 nucleotides match TRBD2. J lost 9 bases, V lost 4 bases, and 6 bases had no gene match. The CDR3 consists of 13 residues. Germline CDR1 MNHEY, CDR2 SVGAGI.

The chain combines TRBV25-1 with TRBJ1-1; no definite D call. This CDR3 contains 12 residues. V was shortened by 7 bases and J by 1 base, with 7 bases between the two germline ends. Germline CDR1 reads MGHDK; CDR2 reads SYGVNS. CDR3 bases: TGTGCCAGCACAGACTCGAACACTGAAGCTTTCTTT. This gives the protein CASTDSNTEAFF.

The rearrangement links TRBV2 to TRBJ1-4; the match to TRBD1 covers 8 bases. Germline V gives CDR1 SNHLY, CDR2 FYNNEI. The CDR3 length is 14 residues. V lost 6 bases to trimming and J lost 7 bases; unmatched junction nucleotides: 7. The CDR3 coding sequence is TGTGCCAGCAGGGGTACCACAGGGGGTGAAAAACTGTTTTTT. It encodes CASRGTTGGEKLFF.

This clone was observed a single time. The V call is TRBV19, the J call TRBJ1-1, with 8 nucleotides matching TRBD1. Germline V CDR1 and CDR2: LNHDA, SQIVND (reference sequence). Trimming at V came to 6 bases and at J to 1 base, leaving 7 bases not matched to a gene. There are 15 residues in the CDR3. The CDR3 loop is CASRRTGGQNTEAFF. CDR3 DNA: TGTGCCAGTAGGCGAACAGGGGGGCAGAACACTGAAGCTTTCTTT.

This chain links TRBV7-2 with TRBJ2-1; possibly TRBD1 for D (5 bases). This CDR3 comprises 15 residues. Germline assignment: CDR1 SGHTA and CDR2 FQGNSA. With 7 bases removed from V and 0 bases from J, the gap between germline ends came to 13 bases. As DNA, the CDR3 is TGTGCCAGCAACCCGGTAGGGGTCTCCTACAATGAGCAGTTCTTC. Its translation: CASNPVGVSYNEQFF.

With regard to this clone: The junction differs from germline at one of its ends, possibly a read error. V is TRBV7-3 and J is TRBJ1-2; D might be TRBD1 (5 bases). The CDR3 has 15 amino acids. Germline V gene data show CDR1 as SGHTA and CDR2 as FQGTGA. CDR3 DNA sequence: TGTGCCAGCAGCTTAACACCCCCAGTGGGGCAAGGGGTCGTCTTC. This translates into CASSLTPPVGQGVVF.